Listed below are T cell receptor beta chains from one sample, sequenced in a study of beta chain features in type 1 diabetes. Assay used: immunoSEQ multiplex PCR; TCRdb lists only in-frame clones, some missing. Of about 290,000 clones in the sample, about 8.5% were seen once. Sequencing was carried out using central memory CD4+ T cells from blood. The origin of the receptors is a woman under 30 in good health. Both conserved end residues are part of each CDR3. The D gene is left open where the match is weak. The size field is filled for only some rows; it gives once, few, many or a size class.

>-|TRBJ1-1|TRBV7-9|-
TGTGCCAGCAGCCAGAGCGCGGGATCAAGCACTGAAGCTTTCTTT
CASSQSAGSSTEAFF
>-|TRBJ2-7|TRBV7-3|-
TGTGCCAGCAGCTTAGAGGGGCGCGCGGAGCAGTACTTC
CASSLEGRAEQYF
>many|TRBJ1-2|TRBV27|-
TGTGCCAGCAGTTTAAAACAGTTCTATGGCTACACCTTC
CASSLKQFYGYTF
>few|TRBJ2-1|TRBV19|-
TGTGCCAGTAGTATAGGCCGGATGGGTGAGCAGTTCTTC
CASSIGRMGEQFF
>few|TRBJ2-1|TRBV5-1|TRBD2
TGCGCCAGCAGCGACGGACTAGAATTGTTCAATGAGCAGTTCTTC
CASSDGLELFNEQFF
>-|TRBJ2-5|TRBV30|-
TGTGCCTGGATAAACCCTTCAAGCGCTCAAGAGACCCAGTACTTC
CAWINPSSAQETQYF
>few|TRBJ2-7|TRBV20-1|TRBD2
TGCAGTGTGCGGGAGCAATACGAGCAGTACTTC
CSVREQYEQYF
>-|TRBJ1-1|TRBV5-1|-
TGCGCCAGCAGCTTGTCTTCAGTCTTGAACACTGAAGCTTTCTTT
CASSLSSVLNTEAFF
>few|TRBJ1-2|TRBV7-9|-
TGTGCCAGCAGCTCCCGGGCCGCCCTGGATAACTATGGCTACACCTTC
CASSSRAALDNYGYTF
>few|TRBJ1-2|TRBV7-8|-
TGTGCCAGCAGCTTAGCGCAGAAGGGACTCGGCTTTGGCTACACCTTC
CASSLAQKGLGFGYTF
>-|TRBJ2-3|TRBV23-1|TRBD1
TGCGCCAGCAGTCTTGAGAGGAAGGGGGCATTTGGCACAGATACGCAGTATTTT
CASSLERKGAFGTDTQYF
>few|TRBJ2-2|TRBV7-9|TRBD1
TGTGCCAGCAGTCCCGAGAGGACAGGGCCCTACACCGGGGAGCTGTTTTTT
CASSPERTGPYTGELFF
>few|TRBJ2-7|TRBV27|TRBD2
TGTGCCAGCAGTTTATTGAGCGGGAACCGGTACGAGCAGTACTTC
CASSLLSGNRYEQYF
>few|TRBJ2-5|TRBV11-2|TRBD1
TGTGCCAGCAGCTGGCCAGGGGGAGAGACCCAGTACTTC
CASSWPGGETQYF
>many|TRBJ2-2|TRBV11-1|TRBD1
TGTGCCAGCAGCCGTCACAGGGGCTCGAACACCGGGGAGCTGTTTTTT
CASSRHRGSNTGELFF
>few|TRBJ2-1|TRBV6-4|TRBD2
TGTGCCAGCAGCCCCCGACTAGCGGGAAGAAATGAGCAGTTCTTC
CASSPRLAGRNEQFF
>-|TRBJ2-5|TRBV7-8|TRBD1
TGTGCCAGCAGCATCGACAGGGTGGAGACCCAGTACTTC
CASSIDRVETQYF
>-|TRBJ1-2|TRBV4-2|TRBD1
TGTGCCAGCAACCCGGGACAGGGACCTTTAGCTAACTATGGCTACACCTTC
CASNPGQGPLANYGYTF
>-|TRBJ2-1|TRBV11-3|TRBD2
TGTGCCAGCAGCCTCCAGAAACTAGCGGGAGGTTACAATGAGCAGTTCTTC
CASSLQKLAGGYNEQFF
>many|TRBJ1-2|TRBV4-1|-
TGCGCCAGCAGCCAAGCCTGGCGCGGGGGGCGCCAAGATAACTATGGCTACACCTTC
CASSQAWRGGRQDNYGYTF
>-|TRBJ2-7|TRBV11-3|TRBD1
TGTGCCAGCAGACCGACAGGGGGCGAGCAGTACTTC
CASRPTGGEQYF
>-|TRBJ2-3|TRBV7-8|TRBD2
TGTGCCAGCAGCCCAGTTCTTCTAGCGGGGGCCGCTAATACGCAGTATTTT
CASSPVLLAGAANTQYF
>-|TRBJ2-7|TRBV5-1|TRBD2
TGCGCCAGCCGCCAGGCTAGCGGGAGTTCCGAGCAGTACTTC
CASRQASGSSEQYF
>many|TRBJ1-1|TRBV25-1|-
TGTGCCAGCAGCCCAGGGCCCACTGAAGCTTTCTTT
CASSPGPTEAFF
>-|TRBJ1-6|TRBV6-5|-
TGTGCCAGCAGTTACGAAGCGAATTCACCCCTCCACTTT
CASSYEANSPLHF
>-|TRBJ2-6|TRBV7-9|TRBD1
TGTGCCAGCAGCTTAGGGGACAGGGGGCCCTCTGGGGCCAACGTCCTGACTTTC
CASSLGDRGPSGANVLTF
>few|TRBJ1-5|TRBV18|TRBD1
TGTGCCAGCTCACCGGCGGAACAGGGGAGTCTGGGCAATCAGCCCCAGCATTTT
CASSPAEQGSLGNQPQHF
>-|TRBJ1-6|TRBV5-1|-
TGCGCCAGCAGCTTGGACGGGTCGGGTTCACCCCTCCACTTT
CASSLDGSGSPLHF
>-|TRBJ2-7|TRBV6-5|-
TGTGCCAGCAGTTACGTACAGGGCCCTTACGCCTACGAGCAGTACTTC
CASSYVQGPYAYEQYF
>-|TRBJ1-5|TRBV2|TRBD1
TGTGCCAGCAGTGCCAGGGGGGGGCGACAGCCCCAGCATTTT
CASSARGGRQPQHF
>-|TRBJ2-2|TRBV7-8|-
TGTGCCAGCAGCTTTGAGGCCGGGGAGCTGTTTTTT
CASSFEAGELFF
>few|TRBJ2-1|TRBV13|-
TGTGCCAGCAGCTTAAAGTCGCGGGTCGATCAGTTCTTC
CASSLKSRVDQFF
>-|TRBJ2-3|TRBV7-9|-
TGTGCCAGCAGCTTCAGGCTTATGGTAGATACGCAGTATTTT
CASSFRLMVDTQYF
>few|TRBJ2-5|TRBV7-8|TRBD2
TGTGCCAGCAGCCGGCTAGCGGGAGGGCCCCAGACCCAGTACTTC
CASSRLAGGPQTQYF
>few|TRBJ2-7|TRBV7-9|-
TGTGCCAGCAGCTTAGGCCTAGAGACAGGTCTCGAGCAGTACTTC
CASSLGLETGLEQYF
>-|TRBJ1-5|TRBV19|-
TGTGCCAGTAGTACCCCGAACAGGGTTTACGGCCCCCCAGCCCAGCATTTT
CASSTPNRVYGPPAQHF
>few|TRBJ2-5|TRBV5-4|TRBD1
TGCGCCAGCAGCACGGGACAGGGAAGAGAGACCCAGTACTTC
CASSTGQGRETQYF
>-|TRBJ1-5|TRBV28|-
TGTGCCAGCAGGACAGCGAATCAGCCCCAGCATTTT
CASRTANQPQHF
>-|TRBJ1-4|TRBV4-2|-
TGTGCCAGCAGCCAAGTTGGGGCAGCTAATGAAAAACTGTTTTTT
CASSQVGAANEKLFF
>-|TRBJ1-4|TRBV25-1|TRBD1
TGTGCCAGCAGTGCCATCGGGACAGGGAATGAAAAACTGTTTTTT
CASSAIGTGNEKLFF
>few|TRBJ2-2|TRBV5-1|-
TGCGCCAGCAGCTTAAGCGCCACCACCACCGGGGAGCTGTTTTTT
CASSLSATTTGELFF
>-|TRBJ2-5|TRBV14|-
TGTGCCAGCAGCCAAGAGAAGTTTCTAGCAGGGCAAGAGACCCAGTACTTC
CASSQEKFLAGQETQYF
>-|TRBJ1-2|TRBV2|-
TGTGCCAGCAGGAGACTGACAGGAACTAACTATGGCTACACCTTC
CASRRLTGTNYGYTF
>few|TRBJ1-6|TRBV19|-
TGTGCCAGTAGTATCAGCGGCCGGACGAATTCACCCCTCCACTTT
CASSISGRTNSPLHF
>few|TRBJ1-4|TRBV30|-
TGTGCCTGGAGCTTCGGGGGGTGGGAAAAACTGTTTTTT
CAWSFGGWEKLFF
>few|TRBJ2-1|TRBV4-3|TRBD2
TGCGCCAGCGCCCTCGGTAGCGGGCCTTACAATGAGCAGTTCTTC
CASALGSGPYNEQFF
>-|TRBJ1-2|TRBV5-1|-
TGCGCCAGTCGGATGGGGGAACGTGGCTACACCTTC
CASRMGERGYTF
>few|TRBJ1-2|TRBV7-2|TRBD1
TGTGCCAGCAGTCTTGTACAGGGGTTACTCTATGGCTACACCTTC
CASSLVQGLLYGYTF
>many|TRBJ1-1|TRBV21-1|-
TGTGCCAGCAGTTACCGGGACAGGAACACTGAAGCTTTCTTT
CASSYRDRNTEAFF
>few|TRBJ1-5|TRBV10-3|-
TGTGCCATCAGTGATTCGAACGGACAGCTTTTGGATCAGCCCCAGCATTTT
CAISDSNGQLLDQPQHF
>few|TRBJ2-1|TRBV7-8|TRBD2
TGTGCCAGCACCCGGGGGGGCAGTGACCCTGGGAATGAGCAGTTCTTC
CASTRGGSDPGNEQFF
>-|TRBJ2-5|TRBV4-2|-
TGTGCCAGCAGCCAAGTTGCTTCCCAAGAGACCCAGTACTTC
CASSQVASQETQYF
>many|TRBJ2-1|TRBV7-9|TRBD2
TGTGCCAGCAGCTTAGGGGCTAGCGGGGGCAATGAGCAGTTCTTC
CASSLGASGGNEQFF
>-|TRBJ1-6|TRBV7-9|TRBD1
TGTGCCAGCACCGACTTGGGACAGGGTTCCCCCCTCCACTTT
CASTDLGQGSPLHF